Following are 25 T cell receptor beta chains from one sample sequenced in a study of OX40 agonist ivuxolimab in advanced cancers. Repertoires were generated with immunoSEQ multiplex PCR, while TCRdb's copy carries only in-frame clones and drops some. This table has tens of thousands of clones, around 85% appearing once. Sequenced material: CD4+ or CD8+ T cells sorted from blood, taken in a trial of the OX40 agonist ivuxolimab. Receptors were obtained from an adult with an advanced solid tumor such as melanoma, head and neck, liver or kidney cancer.

The chain uses TRBV20-1 and TRBJ1-1; D uncertain. The CDR3 length is 11 residues. Germline CDR1 reads DFQATT; CDR2 reads SNEGSKA (reference sequence). Trimming removed 3 bases from V and 6 bases from J, with 8 bases in between. The CDR3 DNA reads TGCAGTGCTAGGTCCAGGTCTGAAGCTTTCTTT. Its translation: CSARSRSEAFF.

The rearrangement joins TRBV9 to TRBJ1-4; 8 positions match TRBD1. The CDR3 totals 16 residues. Germline lookup yields CDR1 SGDLS and CDR2 YYNGEE. Trimming took 1 base from V and 5 from J; bases not matched to a gene: 7. Written as DNA, the CDR3 is TGTGCCAGCAGCGTAAACCCGGGACAGGAAAATGAAAAACTGTTTTTT. It specifies CASSVNPGQENEKLFF.

The chain has TRBV7-2 and TRBJ2-1; TRBD2 is a possible D gene (6 bases). Trimming took 5 bases from V and 9 from J, leaving 11 bases between them. Looked up from germline, CDR1 is SGHTA and CDR2 is FQGNSA. The CDR3 is 12 amino acids. As DNA, the CDR3 is TGTGCCAGCAGCCATAGCGGAGGTGAGCAGTTCTTC. Its translation: CASSHSGGEQFF.

The V call is TRBV7-2, the J call TRBJ2-5; the D gene could be TRBD1 or TRBD2 (6 bases each). Trimming pared 1 base from V and 7 bases from J, leaving 13 bases between. Germline lookup yields CDR1 SGHTA and CDR2 FQGNSA. The CDR3 has 14 amino acids. CDR3 bases: TGTGCCAGCAGCTTAGAAGGGGGGAAGGCGACCCAGTACTTC. Encoded protein: CASSLEGGKATQYF.

The chain links TRBV19 to TRBJ1-1; D is unresolved. Germline-derived CDR1 and CDR2 are LNHDA and SQIVND (reference sequence). Trimming took off 0 bases at V and 0 bases at J, with 5 bases between the two ends. The CDR3 is 14 residues long. The CDR3 region is CASSIEVVNTEAFF. CDR3 bases: TGTGCCAGTAGTATAGAGGTTGTGAACACTGAAGCTTTCTTT.

The chain joins TRBV5-5 to TRBJ1-1; 9 positions agree with TRBD1. The trim removed 4 bases at V and 0 bases at J, leaving 4 bases unmatched. The CDR3 runs 15 residues. The germline gives CDR1 SGHKS, CDR2 YYEKEE (reference sequence). CDR3 sequence (DNA): TGTGCCAGCAGCGGAACAGGGGGCTTGAACACTGAAGCTTTCTTT. It yields the protein CASSGTGGLNTEAFF.

The chain links TRBV28 to TRBJ2-7; 11 positions match TRBD2. J gave up 4 bases and V 6 bases, and 8 bases lay outside the gene matches. The germline V gene encodes CDR1 MDHEN and CDR2 SYDVKM. The CDR3 covers 15 residues. CDR3 in amino acids: CASRLTSGSPYEQYF. The CDR3 nucleotides are TGTGCCAGCAGACTAACTAGCGGGAGTCCATACGAGCAGTACTTC.

The chain joins TRBV10-3 to TRBJ1-6, with TRBD1 as a possible D gene (6 bases). Trimming took 2 bases from V and 10 from J, leaving 12 bases between them. The germline V gene encodes CDR1 ENHRY and CDR2 SYGVKD. The CDR3 consists of 14 residues. The DNA of the CDR3 is TGTGCCATCAGTGAGGTCAGGGGAGGGTCACCCCTCCACTTT. Translating gives CAISEVRGGSPLHF.

The CDR3 DNA is TGTGCCAGCAGCCCCCGGGTAGCATCCTCCCACAAGGTAGCCTACGAGCAGTACTTC. Amino acid sequence: CASSPRVASSHKVAYEQYF. The chain uses TRBV7-9 and TRBJ2-7, with D unresolved. Germline CDR1 SEHNR, CDR2 FQNEAQ (reference sequence). This CDR3 comprises 19 residues. Trimming shortened V by 5 bases and J by 2 bases, and 28 bases separated the two germline ends. Drawing the rest from reference TRBV7-9 and TRBJ2-7, the complete variable domain is DTGVSQNPRHKITKRGQNVTFRCDPISEHNRLYWYRQTLGQGPEFLTYFQNEAQLEKSRLLSDRFSAERPKGSFSTLEIQRTEQGDSAMYLCASSPRVASSHKVAYEQYFGPGTRLTVT.

The V gene is TRBV18, the J gene TRBJ1-1, with 8 bases matching TRBD1. The V gene end was trimmed by 2 bases and the J gene end by 1 base; junction bases not matched to a gene: 9. This CDR3 comprises 17 residues. In germline, CDR1 is KGHSH, CDR2 LQKENI. Here the CDR3 reads CASSPRVSGTGNTEAFF. The DNA of the CDR3 is TGTGCCAGCTCACCAAGGGTGTCAGGGACAGGGAACACTGAAGCTTTCTTT.

V gene TRBV12-5 combines with J gene TRBJ2-4; D is perhaps TRBD1 (5 bases). V lost 5 bases to trimming and J lost 0 bases, with 14 bases between them. This CDR3 has 16 residues. Germline loops: CDR1 LGHNT, CDR2 FRNRAP. The CDR3 DNA reads as TGTGCTAGTGGTCATACAGGTTTCCCAGCCAAAAACATTCAGTACTTC. As protein: CASGHTGFPAKNIQYF. Variable domain in full (rest from reference TRBV12-5 and TRBJ2-4): DARVTQTPRHKVTEMGQEVTMRCQPILGHNTVFWYRQTMMQGLELLAYFRNRAPLDDSGMPKDRFSAEMPDATLATLKIQPSEPRDSAVYFCASGHTGFPAKNIQYFGAGTRLSVL.

The genes are TRBV2 and TRBJ1-4; no firm D call. This CDR3 region has 13 residues. Trimming took 4 bases from V and 4 from J, leaving 7 bases between them. Germline CDR1 SNHLY, CDR2 FYNNEI. The CDR3, as DNA: TGTGCCAGCAGTGGCCAGAATAATGAAAAACTGTTTTTT. Protein product: CASSGQNNEKLFF.

The chain couples TRBV19 to TRBJ1-1; no reliable D call. The V and J ends lost 6 bases and 0 bases respectively, with 8 bases between them. This CDR3 contains 13 residues. Germline V gene data show CDR1 as LNHDA and CDR2 as SQIVND (reference sequence). The chain's CDR3 is CASSTIVNTEAFF. The CDR3 DNA reads TGTGCCAGTAGCACGATTGTGAACACTGAAGCTTTCTTT.

The gene calls are TRBV5-6 and TRBJ2-4; 12 bases line up with TRBD1. The CDR3 has 17 amino acids. J gave up 0 bases and V 1 base, and 2 bases lay outside the gene matches. Germline CDR1 reads SGHDT; CDR2 reads YYEEEE. CDR3 coding DNA: TGTGCCAGCAGCTTGCGGGACAGGGGGCCAGCCAAAAACATTCAGTACTTC. Its translation is CASSLRDRGPAKNIQYF.

To note about this clone: Other DNA sequences within the sample encode an identical CDR3. The rearrangement uses TRBV28 and TRBJ1-1; D ambiguous. CDR3 length: 12 residues. Germline V lookup: CDR1 MDHEN, CDR2 SYDVKM. The V gene lost 3 bases and the J gene lost 0 bases, with 2 bases spanning the gap. CDR3 DNA sequence: TGTGCCAGCAGTTTGGTGAACACTGAAGCTTTCTTT. Amino acid sequence: CASSLVNTEAFF.

The chain recombines TRBV10-1 with TRBJ2-7; 15 nucleotides agree with TRBD2. The germline CDR1 and CDR2 sequences are WNHNN and SYGVQD (reference sequence). V shed 5 bases, J shed 7 bases, and the junction held 12 bases outside the gene matches. The CDR3 totals 17 residues. The CDR3 nucleotides read TGCGCCAGCAGTACTCCGGGACTAGCGGGAGGTATACGGGAGCAGTACTTC. It yields the protein CASSTPGLAGGIREQYF.

V gene TRBV27 combines with J gene TRBJ2-3; no clear D gene. Trimming took 11 bases from V and 3 from J, leaving 21 bases between them. Germline V gene data show CDR1 as MNHEY and CDR2 as SMNVEV (reference sequence). This CDR3 contains 15 residues. CDR3 loop: CAPKLGLEVTDTQYF. DNA for the CDR3: TGTGCCCCCAAGCTAGGGCTAGAGGTTACAGATACGCAGTATTTT.

The J gene is TRBJ2-1, the V gene TRBV5-1, with 7 bases identical to TRBD2. The V gene end was trimmed by 3 bases and the J gene end by 6 bases; junction bases not matched to a gene: 0. CDR1 is SGHRS, CDR2 YFSETQ, per germline. The CDR3 sequence is 12 residues long. DNA of the CDR3: TGCGCCAGCAGCTCTAGCGGCAATGAGCAGTTCTTC. Its protein product is CASSSSGNEQFF.

The chain combines TRBV18 with TRBJ2-2; 8 bases match TRBD2. The CDR3 totals 13 residues. Germline-derived CDR1 and CDR2 are KGHSH and LQKENI. In DNA form, the CDR3 reads TGTGTAACCGCGGGGGGCAACACCGGGGAGCTGTTTTTT. As protein: CVTAGGNTGELFF. The full variable domain, completed using reference TRBV18 and TRBJ2-2, is NAGVMQNPRHLVRRRGQEARLRCSPMKGHSHVYWYRQLPEEGLKFMVYLQKENIIDESGMPKERFSAEFPKEGPSILRIQQVVRGDSAAYFCVTAGGNTGELFFGEGSRLTVL.

The V call is TRBV6-5, the J call TRBJ2-5; D not certain. V dropped 2 bases and J dropped 5 bases, with 15 bases sitting between them. The CDR3 has 15 residues. Germline CDR1 reads MNHEY; CDR2 reads SVGAGI. The CDR3 loop is CASSYISGLGETQYF. CDR3 bases: TGTGCCAGCAGTTACATTTCCGGGCTCGGCGAGACCCAGTACTTC.

The chain links TRBV28 to TRBJ2-5; TRBD1 is a possible D gene (5 bases). CDR1 MDHEN and CDR2 SYDVKM come from the germline V gene. The CDR3 length is 18 residues. Trimming took off 3 bases at V and 0 bases at J, with 20 bases between the two ends. The CDR3, as DNA: TGTGCCAGCAGTTTCTTGGTGTCGCGGCAGGACAACCAAGAGACCCAGTACTTC. The encoded protein is CASSFLVSRQDNQETQYF.

This clone was detected once. The chain joins TRBV6-7 to TRBJ2-7; D not resolved. TRBV6-7 is sorted into the ORF group, with uncertain function. The ends were cut back, 7 bases at V and 3 bases at J, with 10 bases in the middle. The CDR3 loop spans 12 amino acids. CDR3 sequence (DNA): TGTGCCAGCACTCTCCTAATCTACGAGCAGTACTTC. This encodes CASTLLIYEQYF.

Regarding this clone: Distinct nucleotide sequences in the sample also encode this CDR3. The chain couples TRBV7-6 to TRBJ2-7; D uncertain. The germline V and J ends were trimmed by 3 bases and 7 bases, with 13 bases remaining between them. From germline, CDR1 is SGHVS and CDR2 FNYEAQ. The CDR3 has 13 residues. CDR3 in amino acids: CASSFGELREQYF. The CDR3 nucleotides are TGTGCCAGCAGCTTTGGAGAACTCCGGGAGCAGTACTTC.

The chain joins TRBV19 to TRBJ1-5; tentative D call: TRBD1 (5 bases). Germline CDR1 and CDR2: LNHDA and SQIVND (reference sequence). V lost 10 bases and J lost 1, with 11 bases in between. The CDR3 length is 13 residues. The CDR3, as DNA: TGTGCCACTAGGGACCCCAGCAATCAGCCCCAGCATTTT. Protein product: CATRDPSNQPQHF. The variable domain in full, with the rest retrieved from reference TRBV19 and TRBJ1-5, is DGGITQSPKYLFRKEGQNVTLSCEQNLNHDAMYWYRQDPGQGLRLIYYSQIVNDFQKGDIAEGYSVSREKKESFPLTVTSAQKNPTAFYLCATRDPSNQPQHFGDGTRLSIL.

This sequence joins TRBV4-1 and TRBJ1-1, with D possibly TRBD1 on 5 matching bases. V was clipped by 2 bases and J by 1 base, with 14 bases between them. CDR3 length: 16 residues. Germline CDR1 MGHRA, CDR2 YSYEKL. CDR3 loop: CASSQMAGTSNTEAFF. The CDR3 bases are TGCGCCAGCAGCCAAATGGCCGGGACTTCGAACACTGAAGCTTTCTTT.